This is a list of T cell receptor beta chains from one sample in a study of T-cell memory formation after mild COVID-19. One entry per CDR3 protein, called by TCRdb with MiXCR from the 5' RACE reads. This sample has approximately 260,000 distinct CDR3 sequences, with 16% found just once. Sequencing was done on a sample of PBMCs or a T cell subset sorted from them (not recorded which). Every receptor here comes from a man younger than 35 who had mild COVID-19 (a few samples of this study predate the infection). Cell type and time point are not known. Both conserved end residues are part of each CDR3. The D gene is left open where the match is weak. Clone size is given for some rows only: seen once, a few or many times, or a class if the clone is expanded.

v_gene	d_gene	abundance	j_gene	CDR3aa	CDR3nt
TRBV5-5	-	many	TRBJ2-2	CASSLAWGSTGELFF	TGTGCCAGCAGCTTGGCTTGGGGATCCACCGGGGAGCTGTTTTTT
TRBV10-3	-	many	TRBJ2-1	CAIGPGIYNEQFF	TGTGCCATCGGACCAGGTATTTACAATGAGCAGTTCTTC
TRBV7-6	TRBD2	few	TRBJ2-2	CASSPKLAGETNTGELFF	TGTGCCAGCAGCCCCAAACTAGCGGGGGAAACTAACACCGGGGAGCTGTTTTTT
TRBV5-1	TRBD1	-	TRBJ1-6	CASSLAGRGSDSPLHF	TGCGCCAGCAGCTTGGCCGGCAGGGGGTCGGATTCACCCCTCCACTTT
TRBV7-2	-	once	TRBJ2-5	CASSLVRQQTQYF	TGTGCCAGCAGCTTAGTGAGACAGCAGACCCAGTACTTC
TRBV4-3	-	few	TRBJ2-3	CASSQRVGDTQYF	TGCGCCAGCAGCCAAAGGGTCGGAGATACGCAGTATTTT
TRBV4-3	TRBD2	-	TRBJ2-2	CASSQDPAGGPIPGELFF	TGCGCCAGCAGCCAAGATCCAGCGGGGGGCCCGATACCGGGGGAGCTGTTTTTT
TRBV7-9	-	few	TRBJ2-2	CASSFRSGWANTGELFF	TGTGCCAGCAGCTTTCGCTCAGGGTGGGCGAACACCGGGGAGCTGTTTTTT
TRBV2	-	few	TRBJ2-5	CASSGEVQETQYF	TGTGCCAGCAGCGGGGAGGTACAAGAGACCCAGTACTTC
TRBV29-1	-	-	TRBJ1-1	CSVWDGKNTEAFF	TGCAGCGTTTGGGACGGAAAGAACACTGAAGCTTTCTTT
TRBV12-3/TRBV12-4	-	-	TRBJ2-7	CASSRDENYEQYF	TGTGCCAGCAGTAGGGACGAAAACTACGAGCAGTACTTC
TRBV6-5	-	few	TRBJ1-2	CASSPQGVYGYTF	TGTGCCAGCAGCCCACAGGGAGTGTATGGCTACACCTTC
TRBV20-1	TRBD1	few	TRBJ2-1	CSARTGGGEQFF	TGCAGTGCTCGGACAGGGGGCGGTGAGCAGTTCTTC
TRBV6-5	TRBD1	-	TRBJ2-7	CASSHRGYEQYF	TGTGCCAGCAGTCACAGGGGCTACGAGCAGTACTTC
TRBV29-1	-	few	TRBJ1-2	CSVETPLYGYTF	TGCAGCGTTGAGACCCCTCTCTATGGCTACACCTTC
TRBV5-1	TRBD1	many	TRBJ1-1	CASSLQGANTEAFF	TGCGCCAGCAGCTTGCAGGGGGCGAACACTGAAGCTTTCTTT
TRBV5-1	-	few	TRBJ1-4	CASSLGDPNEKLFF	TGCGCCAGCAGCTTGGGGGATCCTAATGAAAAACTGTTTTTT
TRBV5-1	-	-	TRBJ2-5	CATGRPGETQYF	TGCGCCACGGGACGGCCTGGGGAGACCCAGTACTTC
TRBV6-2/TRBV6-3	-	few	TRBJ2-1	CASRIQGDEQFF	TGTGCCAGCAGGATACAGGGCGATGAGCAGTTCTTC
TRBV7-2	TRBD2	many	TRBJ2-7	CASSTVGAGGEQYF	TGTGCCAGCAGTACCGTTGGTGCGGGGGGCGAGCAGTACTTC
TRBV5-1	-	few	TRBJ2-5	CASTFWGLQETQYF	TGCGCCAGCACCTTCTGGGGGCTCCAAGAGACCCAGTACTTC
TRBV5-6	TRBD1	few	TRBJ2-5	CASAWQGAETQYF	TGTGCCAGCGCTTGGCAGGGGGCAGAGACCCAGTACTTC
TRBV7-2	-	-	TRBJ2-1	CASSPSSGGYSYNEQFF	TGTGCCAGCAGCCCGTCCTCCGGGGGTTACTCCTACAATGAGCAGTTCTTC
TRBV12-5	-	-	TRBJ1-4	CASGPRGGEKLFF	TGTGCTAGTGGTCCGAGGGGGGGTGAAAAACTGTTTTTT
TRBV30	TRBD2	few	TRBJ2-3	CAWSVRLAVALPSQYF	TGTGCCTGGAGTGTAAGGCTAGCGGTTGCCCTTCCTTCGCAGTATTTT
TRBV7-6	-	many	TRBJ1-1	CASSLGTYTEAFF	TGTGCCAGCAGCTTAGGAACCTACACTGAAGCTTTCTTT
TRBV6-2/TRBV6-3	-	few	TRBJ1-1	CASREQVKSEAFF	TGTGCCAGCAGAGAACAGGTGAAGTCTGAAGCTTTCTTT
TRBV4-1	-	-	TRBJ2-7	CASSQDVLRQEQYF	TGCGCCAGCAGCCAAGATGTTTTAAGGCAGGAGCAGTACTTC
TRBV7-8	-	-	TRBJ1-2	CASSLGPGASHGYTF	TGTGCCAGCAGCTTAGGGCCCGGGGCATCTCATGGCTACACCTTC
TRBV3-2	-	few	TRBJ2-7	CASSQVCSVRPYEQYF	TGTGCCAGCAGCCAAGTTTGCTCAGTCAGACCATACGAGCAGTACTTC
TRBV7-8	-	many	TRBJ2-1	CASSPWGGSYNEQFF	TGTGCCAGCAGCCCCTGGGGAGGCTCCTACAATGAGCAGTTCTTC
TRBV28	-	-	TRBJ2-1	CASSSTGSGYNEQFF	TGTGCCAGCAGTTCAACAGGGTCGGGTTACAATGAGCAGTTCTTC
TRBV18	-	-	TRBJ2-1	CASSQAGEQSYEQFF	TGTGCCAGCTCCCAGGCTGGGGAACAGAGTTATGAGCAGTTCTTC
TRBV5-5	-	few	TRBJ2-5	CASSWGEARFRETQYF	TGTGCCAGCAGCTGGGGAGAGGCCCGGTTCCGGGAGACCCAGTACTTC
TRBV7-9	-	few	TRBJ1-2	CASLGLMDEWGGYTF	TGTGCCAGCCTAGGCTTAATGGACGAATGGGGTGGCTACACCTTC
TRBV5-5	-	few	TRBJ2-1	CASSFLGIEQFF	TGTGCCAGCAGCTTTTTAGGGATTGAGCAGTTCTTC
TRBV12-3/TRBV12-4	TRBD1	-	TRBJ2-1	CASSPDREEQFF	TGTGCCAGCAGTCCGGACAGGGAGGAGCAGTTCTTC
TRBV29-1	-	few	TRBJ2-2	CSVEDPSRNYGELFF	TGCAGCGTTGAAGATCCATCCCGAAACTACGGGGAGCTGTTTTTT
TRBV6-2/TRBV6-3	-	-	TRBJ1-1	CAIWTEAFF	TGTGCCATCTGGACTGAAGCTTTCTTT
TRBV5-1	TRBD1	-	TRBJ1-1	CASSSGGTGSGAFF	TGCGCCAGCAGCTCCGGGGGGACAGGGAGTGGAGCTTTCTTT
TRBV7-2	TRBD1	few	TRBJ1-2	CASSLGQGFNGYTF	TGTGCCAGCAGTCTCGGACAGGGGTTCAATGGCTACACCTTC
TRBV7-2	TRBD1	few	TRBJ1-1	CASSGSGQGNTEAFF	TGTGCCAGCAGCGGCTCGGGACAGGGCAACACTGAAGCTTTCTTT
TRBV6-1	TRBD1	many	TRBJ1-4	CASSPDRETGKLFF	TGTGCCAGCAGTCCCGACAGGGAAACCGGAAAACTGTTTTTT
TRBV12-3/TRBV12-4	-	-	TRBJ1-2	CASSSGGPYARNYGYTF	TGTGCCAGCAGTTCCGGGGGTCCCTATGCCCGTAACTATGGCTACACCTTC
TRBV5-6	-	-	TRBJ1-6	CASSFSGPSPLHF	TGTGCCAGCAGCTTCTCGGGCCCCTCACCCCTCCACTTT
TRBV7-2	-	-	TRBJ2-1	CASSSPVLRNEQFF	TGTGCCAGCAGCTCCCCGGTATTAAGGAATGAGCAGTTCTTC
TRBV3-1	-	few	TRBJ2-7	CASSQELGRYEQYF	TGTGCCAGCAGCCAAGAACTGGGCCGATACGAGCAGTACTTC
TRBV29-1	TRBD1	-	TRBJ1-2	CSVGTGTGFGYGYTF	TGCAGCGTGGGGACCGGGACAGGATTCGGCTATGGCTACACCTTC
TRBV28	TRBD1	few	TRBJ2-7	CASGQDRAFPHEQYF	TGTGCCAGCGGACAGGACAGGGCGTTCCCCCACGAGCAGTACTTC
TRBV5-1	-	few	TRBJ1-6	CASSLAPNRADSPLHF	TGCGCCAGCAGCTTGGCCCCCAACCGAGCTGATTCACCCCTCCACTTT
TRBV7-6	-	-	TRBJ1-6	CASSLGGHGRSPLHF	TGTGCCAGCAGCCTAGGCGGCCACGGTCGTTCACCCCTCCACTTT